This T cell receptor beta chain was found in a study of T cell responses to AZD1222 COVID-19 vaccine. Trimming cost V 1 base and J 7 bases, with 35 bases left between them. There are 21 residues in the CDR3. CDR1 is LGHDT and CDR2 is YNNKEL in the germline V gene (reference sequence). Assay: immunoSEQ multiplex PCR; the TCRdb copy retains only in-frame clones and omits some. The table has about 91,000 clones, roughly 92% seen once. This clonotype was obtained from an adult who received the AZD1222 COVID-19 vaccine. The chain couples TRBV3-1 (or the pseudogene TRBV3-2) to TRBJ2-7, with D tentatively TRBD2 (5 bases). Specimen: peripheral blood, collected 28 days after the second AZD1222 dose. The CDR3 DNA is TGTGCCAGCAGCCAAGTCACGGCGAGGATGCGGGTTCCTACTATTGAAGGGGAGCAGTACTTC. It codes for CASSQVTARMRVPTIEGEQYF.